This entry lists 9 T cell receptor beta chains sequenced from one sample in a study of beta chain features in type 1 diabetes. What was sequenced were expressed TCRB transcripts, since all of the isolated RNA had been reverse transcribed. Clones were sequenced by immunoSEQ multiplex PCR, and TCRdb holds only the in-frame ones, with some missing. The sample holds 300,000 or so clones, 6.5% to 10% seen once. The sequencing sample was made of central memory CD4+ T cells from blood. The receptor set was obtained from a woman aged 18-35 years in good health.

This clone occurred many times. J is TRBJ2-6 and V is TRBV2; D is uncertain. CDR1 and CDR2 from the germline V gene are SNHLY and FYNNEI. The CDR3 has 17 residues. V lost 3 bases, J lost 0 bases, and 12 bases lay in between. The CDR3 loop reads CASSDLGSSSGANVLTF. The CDR3 region has the DNA TGTGCCAGCAGTGATCTGGGCAGCAGCTCTGGGGCCAACGTCCTGACTTTC. The variable domain in full, completed from reference TRBV2 and TRBJ2-6, reads EPEVTQTPSHQVTQMGQEVILRCVPISNHLYFYWYRQILGQKVEFLVSFYNNEISEKSEIFDDQFSVERPDGSNFTLKIRSTKLEDSAMYFCASSDLGSSSGANVLTFGAGSRLTVL.

This clone was counted a few times. The V and J genes are TRBV5-5 and TRBJ1-5; maybe TRBD1 (5 bases). The ends were cut back, 4 bases at V and 7 bases at J, with 18 bases in the middle. The CDR3 sequence is 15 residues long. Germline assignment: CDR1 SGHKS and CDR2 YYEKEE (reference sequence). For the CDR3, the DNA is TGTGCCAGCAGCGTACAGTCAGGGCCAGGGCAGCCCCAGCATTTT. This sequence encodes CASSVQSGPGQPQHF.

The rearrangement uses TRBV6-6 and TRBJ2-7, with 8 bases that match TRBD1. V gave up 11 bases and J gave up 5 bases; unmatched junction bases: 11. Germline V gene data show CDR1 as MNHNY and CDR2 as SVGAGI (reference sequence). The CDR3 has 13 residues. The CDR3 DNA reads as TGTGCCGGTAGAACAGGGGGAAAGGACGAGCAGTACTTC. Translation gives CAGRTGGKDEQYF.

The V call is TRBV5-1, the J call TRBJ2-3; TRBD2 might be the D (5 bases). V lost 2 bases, J lost 1 base, and 8 bases lay in between. The CDR3 has 14 residues. In germline, CDR1 is SGHRS, CDR2 YFSETQ. CDR3 protein: CASSFLEGTDTQYF. In DNA form, the CDR3 reads TGCGCCAGCAGCTTTTTGGAGGGCACAGATACGCAGTATTTT.

This clone appeared a few times. The chain uses TRBV10-2 and TRBJ1-1; D gene uncertain. Germline lookup yields CDR1 WSHSY and CDR2 SAAADI. The ends were cut back, 3 bases at V and 5 bases at J, with 7 bases in the middle. This CDR3 has 12 amino acids. The CDR3 DNA sequence: TGCGCCAGCAGTGACCTTATGACTGAAGCTTTCTTT. It yields the protein CASSDLMTEAFF.

V is TRBV11-2 and J is TRBJ2-5; D is unclear. The V and J ends lost 2 bases and 5 bases respectively, with 15 bases between them. CDR1 is SGHAT and CDR2 is FQNNGV in the germline V gene. The length of the CDR3 is 15 residues. For the CDR3, the DNA is TGTGCCAGCAGCTTAAGTCCCGGGCCTTGGGAGACCCAGTACTTC. Its translation: CASSLSPGPWETQYF.

This clone appeared a few times. This sequence joins TRBV5-8 and TRBJ2-3; 7 bases are shared with TRBD1. Germline V CDR1 and CDR2: SGHTS, YDEGEE. The CDR3 loop spans 15 amino acids. With 1 base clipped from V and 4 bases from J, the junction kept 6 bases outside the gene matches. CDR3 sequence: CASSLRGRVSDTQYF. DNA for the CDR3: TGTGCCAGCAGCTTGAGGGGGCGCGTCTCAGATACGCAGTATTTT.

V is TRBV5-1 and J is TRBJ2-5; the match to TRBD1 covers 9 bases. The CDR3 runs to 15 residues. Germline CDR1 SGHRS, CDR2 YFSETQ. Trimming at V came to 4 bases and at J to 5 bases, leaving 9 bases not matched to a gene. The CDR3 protein is CASSPQGASVETQYF. The CDR3 DNA sequence: TGCGCCAGCAGCCCACAGGGGGCATCGGTGGAGACCCAGTACTTC.

The chain is built from TRBV27 and TRBJ2-2; D may be TRBD1 (5 bases). V lost 6 bases to trimming and J lost 5 bases, with 13 bases between them. Germline V CDR1 and CDR2: MNHEY, SMNVEV (reference sequence). This CDR3 contains 14 residues. The DNA for the CDR3 is TGTGCCAGCAGCCCCAGGGCGGTGACCGGGGAGCTGTTTTTT. Translating it yields CASSPRAVTGELFF.